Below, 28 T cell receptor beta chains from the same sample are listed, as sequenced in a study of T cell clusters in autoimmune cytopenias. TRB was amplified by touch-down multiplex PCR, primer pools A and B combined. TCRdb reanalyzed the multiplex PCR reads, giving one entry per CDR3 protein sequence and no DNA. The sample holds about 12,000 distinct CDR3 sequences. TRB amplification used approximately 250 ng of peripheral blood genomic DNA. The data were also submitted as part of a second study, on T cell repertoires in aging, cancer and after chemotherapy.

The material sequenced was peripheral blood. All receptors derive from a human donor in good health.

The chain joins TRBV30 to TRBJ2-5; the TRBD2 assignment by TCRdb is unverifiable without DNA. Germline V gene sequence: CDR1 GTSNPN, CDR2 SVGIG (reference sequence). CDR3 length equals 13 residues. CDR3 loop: CAWSYLAGKTQYF.

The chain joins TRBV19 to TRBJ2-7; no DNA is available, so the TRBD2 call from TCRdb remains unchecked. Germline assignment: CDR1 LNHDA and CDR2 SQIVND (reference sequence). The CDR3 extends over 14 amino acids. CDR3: CASRAAGGTYEQYF.

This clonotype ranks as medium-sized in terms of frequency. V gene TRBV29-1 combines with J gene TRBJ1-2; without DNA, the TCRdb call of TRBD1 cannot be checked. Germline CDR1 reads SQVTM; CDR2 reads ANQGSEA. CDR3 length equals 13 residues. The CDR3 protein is CSGNGGTGEGYTF. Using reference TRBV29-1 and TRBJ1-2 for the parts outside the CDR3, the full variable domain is SAVISQKPSRDICQRGTSLTIQCQVDSQVTMMFWYRQQPGQSLTLIATANQGSEATYESGFVIDKFPISRPNLTFSTLTVSNMSPEDSSIYLCSGNGGTGEGYTFGSGTRLTVV.

CDR3 protein: CASSVEGSANTEAFF. The V and J genes are TRBV9 and TRBJ1-1; TCRdb's D call, TRBD1, is unchecked because there is no DNA. The length of the CDR3 is 15 residues. Per germline, CDR1 SGDLS and CDR2 YYNGEE.

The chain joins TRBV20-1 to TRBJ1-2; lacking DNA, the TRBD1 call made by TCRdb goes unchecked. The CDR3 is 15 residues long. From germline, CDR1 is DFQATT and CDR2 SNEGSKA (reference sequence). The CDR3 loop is CSASPNRGDDYGYTF.

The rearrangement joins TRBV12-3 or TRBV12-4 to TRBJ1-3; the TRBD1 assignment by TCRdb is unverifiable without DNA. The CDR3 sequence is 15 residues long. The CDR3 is CASSWRQGTGNTIYF.

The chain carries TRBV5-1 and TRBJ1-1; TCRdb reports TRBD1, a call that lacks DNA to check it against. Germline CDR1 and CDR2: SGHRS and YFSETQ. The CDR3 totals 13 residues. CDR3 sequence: CASSGDRGSEAFF.

The CDR3: CASSLGPGGGSGANVLTF. This rearrangement joins TRBV7-9 to TRBJ2-6; TCRdb reports TRBD1, a call that lacks DNA to check it against. The length of the CDR3 is 18 residues. The V gene's germline CDR1 is SEHNR and CDR2 FQNEAQ (reference sequence).

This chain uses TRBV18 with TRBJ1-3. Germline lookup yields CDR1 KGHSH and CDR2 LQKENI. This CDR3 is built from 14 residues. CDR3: CASSPPGSGNTIYF.

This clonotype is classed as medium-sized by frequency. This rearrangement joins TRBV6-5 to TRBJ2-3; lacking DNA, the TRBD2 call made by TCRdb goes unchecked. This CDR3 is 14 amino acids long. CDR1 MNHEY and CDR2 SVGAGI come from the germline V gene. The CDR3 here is CASKAGEVADTQYF.

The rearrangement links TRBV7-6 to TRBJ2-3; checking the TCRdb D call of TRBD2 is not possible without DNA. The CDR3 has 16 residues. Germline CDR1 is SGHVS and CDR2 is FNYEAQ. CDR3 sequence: CASSHLAGGLPDTQYF. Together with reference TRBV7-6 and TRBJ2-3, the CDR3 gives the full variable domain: GAGVSQSPRYKVTKRGQDVALRCDPISGHVSLYWYRQALGQGPEFLTYFNYEAQQDKSGLPNDRFSAERPEGSISTLTIQRTEQRDSAMYRCASSHLAGGLPDTQYFGPGTRLTVL.

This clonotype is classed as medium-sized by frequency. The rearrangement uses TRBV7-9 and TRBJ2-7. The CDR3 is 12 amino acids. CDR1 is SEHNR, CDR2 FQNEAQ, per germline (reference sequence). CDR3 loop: CASSLEPYEQYF.

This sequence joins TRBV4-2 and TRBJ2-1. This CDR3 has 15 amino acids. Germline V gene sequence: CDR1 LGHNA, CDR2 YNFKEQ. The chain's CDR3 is CASSQEPTPYNEQFF.

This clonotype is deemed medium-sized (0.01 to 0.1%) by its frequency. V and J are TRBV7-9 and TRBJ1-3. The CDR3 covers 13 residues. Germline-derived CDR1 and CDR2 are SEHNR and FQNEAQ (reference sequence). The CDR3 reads CASSSANGNTIYF.

CDR3: CASSQDRTQGGYNEQFF. The chain recombines TRBV4-2 with TRBJ2-1; TCRdb outputs TRBD2, but without DNA this stays unchecked. This CDR3 is built from 17 residues. Germline CDR1 and CDR2: LGHNA and YNFKEQ.

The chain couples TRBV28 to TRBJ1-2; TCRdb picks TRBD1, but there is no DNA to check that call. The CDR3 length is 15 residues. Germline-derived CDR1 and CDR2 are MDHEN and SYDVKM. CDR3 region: CASSPGTGNPYGYTF.

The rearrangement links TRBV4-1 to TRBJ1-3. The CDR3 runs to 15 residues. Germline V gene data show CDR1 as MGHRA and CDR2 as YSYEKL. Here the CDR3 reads CASSLIDSPGNTIYF.

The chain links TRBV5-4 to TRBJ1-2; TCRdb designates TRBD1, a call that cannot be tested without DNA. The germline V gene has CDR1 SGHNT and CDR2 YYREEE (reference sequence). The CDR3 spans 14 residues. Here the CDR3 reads CASSLAAGNYGYTF.

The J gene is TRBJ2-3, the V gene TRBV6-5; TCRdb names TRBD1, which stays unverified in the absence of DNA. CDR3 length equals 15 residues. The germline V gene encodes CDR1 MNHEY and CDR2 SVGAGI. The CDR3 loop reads CASSYARGGADTQYF.

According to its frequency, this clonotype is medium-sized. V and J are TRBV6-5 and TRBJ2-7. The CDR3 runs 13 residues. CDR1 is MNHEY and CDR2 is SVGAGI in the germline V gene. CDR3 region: CASSLDMIKEQYF.

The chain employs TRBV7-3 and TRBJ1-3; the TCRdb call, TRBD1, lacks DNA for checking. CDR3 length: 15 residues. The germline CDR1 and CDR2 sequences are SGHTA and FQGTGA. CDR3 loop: CASSRDRGPGNTIYF.

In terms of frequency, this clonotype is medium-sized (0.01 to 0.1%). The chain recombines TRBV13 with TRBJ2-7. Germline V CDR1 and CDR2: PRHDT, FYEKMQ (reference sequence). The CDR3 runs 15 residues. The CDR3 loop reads CASSLGDRASYEQYF.

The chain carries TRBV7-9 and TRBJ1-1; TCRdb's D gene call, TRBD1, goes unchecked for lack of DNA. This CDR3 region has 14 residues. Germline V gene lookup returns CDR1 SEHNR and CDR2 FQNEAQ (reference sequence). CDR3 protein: CAIRTGLMNTEAFF.

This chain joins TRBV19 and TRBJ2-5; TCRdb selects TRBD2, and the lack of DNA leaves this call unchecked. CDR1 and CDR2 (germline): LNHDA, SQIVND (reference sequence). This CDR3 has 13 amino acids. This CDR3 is CASSELAKETQYF. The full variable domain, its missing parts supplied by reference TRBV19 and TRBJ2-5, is DGGITQSPKYLFRKEGQNVTLSCEQNLNHDAMYWYRQDPGQGLRLIYYSQIVNDFQKGDIAEGYSVSREKKESFPLTVTSAQKNPTAFYLCASSELAKETQYFGPGTRLLVL.

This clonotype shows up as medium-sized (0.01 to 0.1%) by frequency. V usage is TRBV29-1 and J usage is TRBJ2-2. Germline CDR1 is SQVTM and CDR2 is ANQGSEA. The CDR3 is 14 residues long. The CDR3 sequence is CSVIEVSNTGELFF.

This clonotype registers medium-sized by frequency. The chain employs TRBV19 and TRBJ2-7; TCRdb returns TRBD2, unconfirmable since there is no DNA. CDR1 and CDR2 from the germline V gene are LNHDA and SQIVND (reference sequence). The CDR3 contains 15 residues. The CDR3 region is CASSIGLAGTYEQYF.

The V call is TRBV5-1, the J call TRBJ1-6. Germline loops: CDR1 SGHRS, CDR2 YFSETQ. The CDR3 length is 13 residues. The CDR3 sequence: CASSLRAGSPLHF.

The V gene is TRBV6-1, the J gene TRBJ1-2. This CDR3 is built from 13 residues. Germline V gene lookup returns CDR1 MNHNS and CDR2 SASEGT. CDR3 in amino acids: CASSENKDQGYTF.